This T cell receptor (beta chain) was documented in a study of T-cell reconstitution after alpha-beta-depleted transplantation in children. TCRbeta library construction was performed incorporating unique molecular identifiers. From the PCR reads, TCRdb called clonotypes with MiXCR, one entry per CDR3 protein. The sample has 97,000 or so distinct CDR3 sequences; under 9% are singletons. The CDR3 spans 17 residues. The V gene lost 3 bases and the J gene lost 0 bases, with 17 bases spanning the gap. Germline CDR1 reads SGDLS; CDR2 reads YYNGEE. A remark on this clonotype: As yet, its antigen is unknown.

Study results and limitations: Expanded graft clones numbering several hundred reportedly gave rise to alpha-beta T cells about two months after transplant. From newly produced T cells came most of the T-cell counts and diversity one year after transplant. Some patients' high day-60 TCRbeta diversity was attributed to recipient cells surviving conditioning.

This receptor was taken from a boy aged 2 to 9 with acute lymphoblastic leukemia, due to receive a stem cell transplant. The sample in question was PBMCs, obtained before TCRalphabeta/CD19-depleted stem cell transplant. V gene TRBV9 combines with J gene TRBJ2-3; tentative D call: TRBD2 (6 bases). In nucleotides, the CDR3 is TGTGCCAGCAGCGCTTTTTCCGGAGGGGACAGCACAGATACGCAGTATTTT. Its protein product is CASSAFSGGDSTDTQYF. The whole variable domain, remainder taken from reference TRBV9 and TRBJ2-3, is DSGVTQTPKHLITATGQRVTLRCSPRSGDLSVYWYQQSLDQGLQFLIQYYNGEERAKGNILERFSAQQFPDLHSELNLSSLELGDSALYFCASSAFSGGDSTDTQYFGPGTRLTVL.